The clone carrying this T cell receptor beta chain has just one count. Germline CDR1 SGHKS, CDR2 YYEKEE (reference sequence). CDR3 length equals 13 residues. V was trimmed by 0 bases and J by 9 bases, leaving 10 bases between them. The data derive from a study of blood T cell repertoires in COVID-19. About the study: The study drew acute and convalescent COVID-19 samples from the United States, Italy and Spain. Sample material is recorded as cDNA or gDNA derived from T cells, B-cell-depleted T cells, or PBMCs.

In the original workflow: Estimates of nucleated cell counts were drawn from the amplification of reference gene primers. Repertoires were generated with immunoSEQ multiplex PCR, while TCRdb's copy carries only in-frame clones and drops some. The V and J calls and clone size are taken from that table; D and trimming were inferred from the DNA. The repertoire holds about 200,000 clones, with 70% to 90% as singletons. This clonotype originated in a person aged 65-85 years with COVID-19, enrolled during active disease. This chain uses TRBV5-5 with TRBJ1-5; D is uncertain. The specimen was peripheral blood. As DNA, the CDR3 is TGTGCCAGCAGCTTGGACAGTCAAGGGCCCCAGCATTTT. This gives the protein CASSLDSQGPQHF.